This T cell receptor (beta chain) comes out of a study of molecular identifiers for immune sequencing clone quantification (dated by TCRdb to the late 2010s). Turning to the overall study: For a replicate experiment, RNA from roughly 18,000 or 92,000 naive CD8 T cells was divided into five aliquots, and four of the five aliquots were sequenced. CD8 T cells were used in a methods study to benchmark molecular-identifier clustering-based TCR repertoire sequencing (MIDCIRS) and TCR RNA copy counting. Findings and caveats that apply to the study as a whole: When barcode sub-clustering was not used, chimeric consensus sequences inflated TCR diversity, with chimeras reaching as high as 47%. In CMV-specific effector cells, clones with more than 20 RNA copies contained over 97% of molecules, whereas in naive cells such clones contained under 1% of molecules. Naive libraries contained spiked-in Jurkat TCR RNA (around eleven copies' worth), which is not part of the donor repertoire. Modeling gave roughly 2.9 recovered TCR RNA copies per cell versus 7.5 to 10 by digital PCR, implying approximately 30% capture efficiency. A single cell's worth of spiked-in Jurkat TCR RNA was reported detectable even among about 1.1 million naive CD8 T cells. The sizes of highly expanded clones could end up underestimated when identical TCR molecules share a barcode.

To prepare the library, PCR was applied. Instrument on record: NextSeq 500. Bulk TCR libraries were made following a previously described method, with the TCR primers given in Table S5. Total RNA was purified with the Qiagen AllPrep DNA/RNA kit. Before analysis, reads from multiple sequencing runs of the same library were pooled. The source study handled its data this way. Reads were retained only if their TCR constant sequence matched exactly, and those retained reads were trimmed to 150 nt and grouped according to their 12-nt molecular barcodes. Reads in each barcode group were sub-clustered using a 15% Levenshtein threshold, and a quality-weighted consensus sequence was built for each RNA molecule. Non-functional sequences were excluded, and lower-count sequences lying one edit away from another sequence were also excluded. Based on fitting two negative binomial distributions, any barcode sub-cluster with under 20% of the maximum read count was discarded. TCRdb reworked the public reads: Q25 trimming with fastp, MiXCR clone assembly, productive beta chains retained. Under each unique CDR3 protein, matching rows form one entry showing the most common genes and DNA. It is TCRdb's table, rather than the study itself, that gives the V and J calls and clone size. The sample yields under 350,000 distinct CDR3 sequences; about 23% were counted once. The ten most abundant clones make up roughly 0.7% of the sample.

Regarding this clonotype: No cognate antigen has been identified for it. The record has no base qualities; no much larger clone is one base away.

Libraries of naive CD8 T cells were generated from roughly 21,000 to 960,000 sorted cells, with 10%, 30% or 50% of the purified RNA used. Naive CD8 T cells, defined as CD8+CD4-CCR7+CD45RA+, were FACS-sorted into RLT Plus buffer on a BD FACSAria II. To test detection sensitivity, Jurkat RNA equal to around 11 TCR copies was added to samples of about 17,000-1,100,000 naive CD8 T cells. Enrichment of CD8 T cells was done with RosetteSep CD8+ T Cell Enrichment Cocktail plus Ficoll-Paque, and ACK red cell lysis came afterward. Trimming takes 3 bases from V and 2 bases from J, and the germline ends sit 18 bases apart. Measured from the cysteine to the phenylalanine, the CDR3 is 17 residues long. Only the CDR3 region is kept as DNA, spanning 51 bases read in frame from base 1. CDR1 and CDR2 are read off the germline V gene as SGHAT and FQNNGV.

The sequence is built from TRBV11-2 and TRBJ2-3; the D segment could be TRBD1, given 6 matching bases. The TCR sequence derives from a human donor in good health. Some libraries in this study had Jurkat cell RNA spiked in. Sequencing was performed on naive CD8+ T cells from blood, with Jurkat cell RNA spiked in. Sample cell subset or site, as interpreted from the label and publication: FACS-sorted CD8+CD4-CCR7+CD45RA+ naive T cells. At the DNA level, the sequence is TGTGCCAGCAGCTTTGGACAGACTTACCCTTACACAGATACGCAGTATTTT. This sequence encodes CASSFGQTYPYTDTQYF. When the CDR3 is completed using the reference TRBV11-2 and TRBJ2-3 genes on either side, the full variable domain is EAGVAQSPRYKIIEKRQSVAFWCNPISGHATLYWYQQILGQGPKLLIQFQNNGVVDDSQLPKDRFSAERLKGVDSTLKIQPAKLEDSAVYLCASSFGQTYPYTDTQYFGPGTRLTVL.